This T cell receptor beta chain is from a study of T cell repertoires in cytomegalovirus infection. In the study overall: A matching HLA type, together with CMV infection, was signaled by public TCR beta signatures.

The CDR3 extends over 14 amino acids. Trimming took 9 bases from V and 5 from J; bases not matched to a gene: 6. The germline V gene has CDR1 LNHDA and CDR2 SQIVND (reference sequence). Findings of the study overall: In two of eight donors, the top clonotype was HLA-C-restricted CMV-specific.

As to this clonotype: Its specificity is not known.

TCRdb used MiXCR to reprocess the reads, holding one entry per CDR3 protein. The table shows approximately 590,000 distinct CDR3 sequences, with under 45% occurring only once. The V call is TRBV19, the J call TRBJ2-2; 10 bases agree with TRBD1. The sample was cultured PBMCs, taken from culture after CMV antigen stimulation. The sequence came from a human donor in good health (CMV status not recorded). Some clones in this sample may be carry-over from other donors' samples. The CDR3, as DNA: TGTGCCAGCCGACCGGGACAGGGGACCGGGGAGCTGTTTTTT. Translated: CASRPGQGTGELFF.